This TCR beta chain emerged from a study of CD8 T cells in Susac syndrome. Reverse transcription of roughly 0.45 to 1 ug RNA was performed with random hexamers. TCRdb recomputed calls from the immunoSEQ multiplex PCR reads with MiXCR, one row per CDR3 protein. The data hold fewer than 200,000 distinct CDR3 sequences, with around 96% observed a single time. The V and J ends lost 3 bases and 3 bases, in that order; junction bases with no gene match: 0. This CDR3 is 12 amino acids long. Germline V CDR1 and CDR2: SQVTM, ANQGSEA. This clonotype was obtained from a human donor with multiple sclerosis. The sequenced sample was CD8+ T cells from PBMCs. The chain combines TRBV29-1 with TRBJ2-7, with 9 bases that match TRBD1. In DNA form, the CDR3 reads TGCAGCGTTGAGGGACAGGGCTACGAGCAGTACTTC. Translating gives CSVEGQGYEQYF.